The 8 T cell receptor beta chains in this list originate from one sample, sequenced in a study of blood T cell repertoires in COVID-19. TCRdb's copy holds only in-frame clones and misses some; the assay was immunoSEQ multiplex PCR. The sample consists of fewer than 350,000 clones, about 88% of them appearing once. Sequencing was done on a sample of PBMCs or T cells enriched from blood (not recorded which). These receptors originate from a middle-aged woman who had recovered from COVID-19.

The chain joins TRBV9 to TRBJ1-3; 11 bases fit TRBD1. In germline, CDR1 is SGDLS, CDR2 YYNGEE. V was clipped by 5 bases and J by 2 bases; unmatched bases: 3. The CDR3 extends over 15 amino acids. The CDR3: CASSPGQGAGNTIYF. CDR3 nucleotides: TGTGCCAGCAGTCCGGGACAGGGGGCTGGAAACACCATATATTTT.

This chain connects TRBV7-3 to TRBJ2-3, with D possibly matching TRBD2 (5 bases). The CDR3 runs 16 residues. Trimming took off 2 bases at V and 6 bases at J, with 18 bases between the two ends. The germline gives CDR1 SGHTA, CDR2 FQGTGA. CDR3 coding DNA: TGTGCCAGCAGCTTATTTGGGGAGCCTCGGGTGGATACGCAGTATTTT. Protein: CASSLFGEPRVDTQYF.

V gene TRBV3-1 (or the pseudogene TRBV3-2) combines with J gene TRBJ1-2; no reliable D call. Trimming pared 1 base from V and 4 bases from J, leaving 7 bases between. In germline, CDR1 is LGHDT, CDR2 YNNKEL (reference sequence). The CDR3 is made up of 13 amino acids. The CDR3: CASSQANSYGYTF. DNA for the CDR3: TGTGCCAGCAGCCAAGCGAACAGCTATGGCTACACCTTC.

The gene calls are TRBV9 and TRBJ2-5, with 9 bases fitting TRBD2. Germline CDR1 is SGDLS and CDR2 is YYNGEE. The CDR3 spans 17 residues. V lost 4 bases and J lost 5; bases outside the gene matches: 15. CDR3 sequence: CASSSGEGLALRETQYF. The CDR3 DNA is TGTGCCAGCAGCTCCGGGGAGGGACTAGCTCTAAGGGAGACCCAGTACTTC.

The chain carries TRBV29-1 and TRBJ2-2, with D perhaps matching TRBD1 (5 bases). This CDR3 is built from 14 residues. V lost 4 bases, J lost 0 bases, and 9 bases lay in between. From germline, CDR1 is SQVTM and CDR2 ANQGSEA. The CDR3 is CSVADNANTGELFF. Written as DNA, the CDR3 is TGCAGCGTTGCGGACAACGCGAACACCGGGGAGCTGTTTTTT.

V is TRBV6-5 and J is TRBJ2-1, with a possible D match to TRBD2 (6 bases). The CDR3 sequence is 13 residues long. The ends were cut back, 3 bases at V and 6 bases at J, with 9 bases in the middle. Germline V gene sequence: CDR1 MNHEY, CDR2 SVGAGI. DNA of the CDR3: TGTGCCAGCAGTTATGGGGGGATCAATGAGCAGTTCTTC. This translates into CASSYGGINEQFF.

The J gene is TRBJ2-5, the V gene TRBV4-2; TRBD2 agrees at 7 bases. The V gene's germline CDR1 is LGHNA and CDR2 YNFKEQ. The CDR3 totals 20 residues. V shed 0 bases, J shed 3 bases, and the junction held 19 bases outside the gene matches. In DNA form, the CDR3 reads TGTGCCAGCAGCCAAGAAGGGGTGGAGGGAGGGCCATGGTTGGAAGAGACCCAGTACTTC. Translating gives CASSQEGVEGGPWLEETQYF.

The rearrangement links TRBV14 to TRBJ2-7; tentatively, D is TRBD2 (7 bases). Germline V gene lookup returns CDR1 SGHDN and CDR2 FVKESK. The CDR3 extends over 17 amino acids. The V end lost 4 bases, the J end lost 6 bases, and 25 bases lay between the germline ends. CDR3 residues: CASSPPPAGASGLEQYF. DNA for the CDR3: TGTGCCAGCAGCCCCCCCCCTGCGGGGGCCTCTGGACTCGAGCAGTACTTC.